The entry that follows covers one TCR beta chain sequence. Losses at the gene ends were 1 base for V and 0 bases for J; bases not matched to a gene: 2. The CDR3 length is 17 residues. From germline, CDR1 is SGDLS and CDR2 YYNGEE. The data belong to a study of T cells after somatic rescue of genetic block. Sequencing used immunoSEQ multiplex PCR; TCRdb keeps in-frame clones, though not all of them. Here the sample spans about 72,000 clones, approximately 90% being singletons. The chain joins TRBV9 to TRBJ2-3, with 13 bases lining up with TRBD2. The source material was peripheral blood mononuclear cells (PBMCs). The clonotype was recovered from a man aged 25 to 45. CDR3 protein: CASSVTSGGDSTDTQYF. The CDR3 DNA follows: TGTGCCAGCAGCGTAACTAGCGGGGGGGATAGCACAGATACGCAGTATTTT. Full variable domain (rest looked up from reference TRBV9 and TRBJ2-3): DSGVTQTPKHLITATGQRVTLRCSPRSGDLSVYWYQQSLDQGLQFLIQYYNGEERAKGNILERFSAQQFPDLHSELNLSSLELGDSALYFCASSVTSGGDSTDTQYFGPGTRLTVL.